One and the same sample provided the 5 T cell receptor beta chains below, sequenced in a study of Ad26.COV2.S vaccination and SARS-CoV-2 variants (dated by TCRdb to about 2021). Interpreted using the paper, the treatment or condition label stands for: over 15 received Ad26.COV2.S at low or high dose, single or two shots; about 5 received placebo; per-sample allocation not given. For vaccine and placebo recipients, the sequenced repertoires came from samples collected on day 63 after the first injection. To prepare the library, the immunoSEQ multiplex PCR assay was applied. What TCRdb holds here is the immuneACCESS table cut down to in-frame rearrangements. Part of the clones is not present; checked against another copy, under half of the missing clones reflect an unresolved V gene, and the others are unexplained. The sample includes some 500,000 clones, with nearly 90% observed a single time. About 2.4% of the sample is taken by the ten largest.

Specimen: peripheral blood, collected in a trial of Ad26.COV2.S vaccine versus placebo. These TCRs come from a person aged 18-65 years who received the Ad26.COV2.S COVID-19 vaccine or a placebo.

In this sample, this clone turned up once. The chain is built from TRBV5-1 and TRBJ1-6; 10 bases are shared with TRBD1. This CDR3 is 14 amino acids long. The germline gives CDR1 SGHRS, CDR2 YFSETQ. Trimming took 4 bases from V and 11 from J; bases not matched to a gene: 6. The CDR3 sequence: CASSVRDRGTPLHF. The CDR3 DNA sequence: TGCGCCAGCAGCGTCCGGGACAGGGGTACACCCCTCCACTTT.

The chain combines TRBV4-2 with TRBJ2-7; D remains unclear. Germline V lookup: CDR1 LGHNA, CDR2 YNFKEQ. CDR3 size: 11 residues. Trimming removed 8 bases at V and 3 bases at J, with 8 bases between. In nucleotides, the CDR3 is TGTGCCAGCGGCGGTCGCTACGAGCAGTACTTC. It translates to CASGGRYEQYF.

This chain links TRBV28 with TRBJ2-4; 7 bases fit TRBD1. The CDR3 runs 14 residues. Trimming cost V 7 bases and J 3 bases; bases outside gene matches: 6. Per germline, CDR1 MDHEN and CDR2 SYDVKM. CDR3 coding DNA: TGTGCCAGCAACAGGGGATGGGGCAAAAACATTCAGTACTTC. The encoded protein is CASNRGWGKNIQYF. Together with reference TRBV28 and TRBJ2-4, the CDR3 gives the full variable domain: DVKVTQSSRYLVKRTGEKVFLECVQDMDHENMFWYRQDPGLGLRLIYFSYDVKMKEKGDIPEGYSVSREKKERFSLILESASTNQTSMYLCASNRGWGKNIQYFGAGTRLSVL.

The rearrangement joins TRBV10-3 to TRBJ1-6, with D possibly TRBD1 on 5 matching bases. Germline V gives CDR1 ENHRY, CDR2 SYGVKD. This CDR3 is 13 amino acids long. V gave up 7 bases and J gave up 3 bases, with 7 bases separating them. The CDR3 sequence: CAIKTDYNSPLHF. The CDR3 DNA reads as TGTGCCATCAAGACAGACTATAATTCACCCCTCCACTTT.

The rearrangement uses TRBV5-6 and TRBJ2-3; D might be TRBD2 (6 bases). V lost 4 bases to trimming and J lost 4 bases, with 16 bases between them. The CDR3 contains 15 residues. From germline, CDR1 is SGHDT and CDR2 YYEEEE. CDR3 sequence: CASSVEREAPDTQYF. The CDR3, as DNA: TGTGCCAGCAGCGTCGAAAGGGAGGCCCCAGATACGCAGTATTTT.